This T cell receptor (beta chain) was captured by sequencing in a study of T cell responses to AZD1222 COVID-19 vaccine. Turning to the study itself: Second-dose intervals of approximately 4 or approximately 12 weeks were pooled. Notes on the study in general: The sample set comprised mostly white British donors with more females, and clonal diversity was possibly underestimated. Per reports, nearly half of all spike-specific TCRs target regions that are unmutated in variants.

As regards this clone: Its antigen remains unidentified.

Per germline, CDR1 SGHTA and CDR2 FQGNSA. Trimming removed 5 bases from V and 0 bases from J, with 14 bases in between. This CDR3 comprises 16 residues. Sequencing was performed with immunoSEQ multiplex PCR; in TCRdb, only in-frame clones are kept and a portion is missing. This sample has about 180,000 clones, with approximately 90% found just once. The TCR originated in an adult in good health. This specimen consisted of peripheral blood, obtained on day 0 of AZD1222 vaccination. This chain links TRBV7-2 with TRBJ1-3; D is undetermined. This CDR3 reads CASSRDTEPSGNTIYF. DNA for the CDR3: TGTGCCAGCAGCCGCGACACTGAACCCTCTGGAAACACCATATATTTT.